This T cell receptor beta chain was sequenced in a study of CD8+CD57+ T cells in acquired aplastic anemia. The CDR3 sequence is 13 residues long. Germline V gene lookup returns CDR1 MNHNS and CDR2 SASEGT. Trimming stripped 4 bases from V and 4 bases from J, with 7 bases between. Findings of the study overall: A set of 25 to 30 CD8+ CDR3 sequences was shared between patients and controls, and these sequences appeared highly expressed in patients.

The template for TCR beta VDJ and CDR3 sequence profiling was genomic DNA. TCRdb passed the reads through MiXCR, listing each CDR3 protein once. Altogether 150,000 to 200,000 distinct CDR3 sequences are present, 40% to 55% being singletons, with the ten largest covering 0.85% to 1.2%. Comment on this clonotype: The antigen is unknown.

CD8+CD57+ cell expansion had been shown by flow cytometry in patients chosen for sequencing. The sequence was obtained from a human donor with aplastic anemia. The chain carries TRBV6-1 and TRBJ1-4; D is perhaps TRBD1 (5 bases). Sequencing input: sorted CD4+, CD8+, or CD8+CD57+ T cells (not recorded which) from PBMCs. The CDR3 region has the DNA TGTGCCAGCAGTGCTAGGGGTAATGAAAAACTGTTTTTT. Amino acid sequence: CASSARGNEKLFF.